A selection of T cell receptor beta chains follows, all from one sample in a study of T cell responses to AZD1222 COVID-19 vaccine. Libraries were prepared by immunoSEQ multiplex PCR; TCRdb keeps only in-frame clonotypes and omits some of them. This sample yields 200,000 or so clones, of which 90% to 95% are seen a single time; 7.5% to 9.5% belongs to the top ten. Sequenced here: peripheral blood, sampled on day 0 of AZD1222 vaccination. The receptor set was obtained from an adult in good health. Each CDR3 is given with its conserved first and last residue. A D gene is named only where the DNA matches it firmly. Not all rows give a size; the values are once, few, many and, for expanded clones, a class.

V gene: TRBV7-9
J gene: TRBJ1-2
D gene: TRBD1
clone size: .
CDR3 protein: CASSRGQGRYGYTF
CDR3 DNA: TGTGCCAGCAGCCGAGGACAGGGGCGCTATGGCTACACCTTC

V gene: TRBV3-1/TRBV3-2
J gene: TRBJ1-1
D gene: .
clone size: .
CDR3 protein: CASSHGEGEAFF
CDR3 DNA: TGTGCCAGCAGCCACGGGGAAGGTGAAGCTTTCTTT

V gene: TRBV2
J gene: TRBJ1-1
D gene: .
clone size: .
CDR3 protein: CASSRVQDTEAFF
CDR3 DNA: TGTGCCAGCAGCCGGGTTCAGGACACTGAAGCTTTCTTT

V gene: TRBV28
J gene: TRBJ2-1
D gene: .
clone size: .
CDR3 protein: CATSYNEQFF
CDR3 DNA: TGTGCCACCAGCTACAATGAGCAGTTCTTC

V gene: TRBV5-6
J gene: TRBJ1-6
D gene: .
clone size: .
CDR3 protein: CASSGIAGKKNSPLHF
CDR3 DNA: TGTGCCAGCAGCGGGATAGCAGGGAAAAAGAATTCACCCCTCCACTTT

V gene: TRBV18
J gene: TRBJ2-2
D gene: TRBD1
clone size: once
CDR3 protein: CASSPPAGGVGELFF
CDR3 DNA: TGTGCCAGCTCACCCCCAGCAGGGGGAGTCGGGGAGCTGTTTTTT

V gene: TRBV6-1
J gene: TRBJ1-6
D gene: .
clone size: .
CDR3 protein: CASSEAGHSPLHF
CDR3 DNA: TGTGCCAGCAGTGAAGCGGGGCATTCACCCCTCCACTTT

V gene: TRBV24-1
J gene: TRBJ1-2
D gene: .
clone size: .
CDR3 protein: CATSDRSTGYGYTF
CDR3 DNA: TGTGCCACCAGTGACCGATCGACAGGCTATGGCTACACCTTC

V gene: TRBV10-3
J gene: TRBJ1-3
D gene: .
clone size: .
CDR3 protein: CAISVGGAGNTIYF
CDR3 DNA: TGTGCCATCAGTGTTGGGGGGGCTGGAAACACCATATATTTT

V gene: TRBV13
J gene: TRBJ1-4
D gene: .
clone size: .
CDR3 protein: CASSGTGNEKLFF
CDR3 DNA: TGTGCCAGCAGCGGGACGGGTAATGAAAAACTGTTTTTT

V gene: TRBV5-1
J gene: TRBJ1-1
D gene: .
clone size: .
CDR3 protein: CASSLDGTGRAFF
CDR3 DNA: TGCGCCAGCAGCTTGGATGGAACAGGGCGGGCTTTCTTT

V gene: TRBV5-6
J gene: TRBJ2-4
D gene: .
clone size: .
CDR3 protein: CASSQLRSRAIAKNIQYF
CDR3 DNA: TGTGCCAGCAGCCAACTGAGGTCCAGAGCCATAGCCAAAAACATTCAGTACTTC

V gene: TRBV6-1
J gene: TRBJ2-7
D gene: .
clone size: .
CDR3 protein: CASSERRQAVGYEQYF
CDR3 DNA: TGTGCCAGCAGTGAAAGGAGGCAGGCGGTGGGCTACGAGCAGTACTTC

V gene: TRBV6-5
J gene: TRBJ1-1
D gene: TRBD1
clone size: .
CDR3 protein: CASSGQVYTEAFF
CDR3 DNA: TGTGCCAGCAGCGGACAGGTTTACACTGAAGCTTTCTTT

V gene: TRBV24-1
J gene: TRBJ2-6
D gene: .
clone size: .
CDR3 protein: CATSELGASGANVLTF
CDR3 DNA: TGTGCCACCAGTGAGTTGGGCGCTTCTGGGGCCAACGTCCTGACTTTC

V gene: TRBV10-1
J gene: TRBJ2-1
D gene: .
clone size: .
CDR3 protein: CASSRDSSSYNEQFF
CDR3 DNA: TGCGCCAGCAGTAGGGACTCCAGCTCCTACAATGAGCAGTTCTTC

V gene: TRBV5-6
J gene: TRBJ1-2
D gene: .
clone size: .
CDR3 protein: CASSSGGTWLYGYTF
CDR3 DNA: TGTGCCAGCAGCTCCGGGGGGACCTGGCTCTATGGCTACACCTTC

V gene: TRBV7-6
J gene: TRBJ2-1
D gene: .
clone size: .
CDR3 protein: CASRIGASGYNEQFF
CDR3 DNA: TGTGCCAGCAGAATAGGGGCTTCAGGCTACAATGAGCAGTTCTTC

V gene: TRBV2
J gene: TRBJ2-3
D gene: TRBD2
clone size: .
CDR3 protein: CASSYLAGGPVDTQYF
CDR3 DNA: TGTGCCAGCAGCTACCTAGCGGGAGGGCCCGTAGATACGCAGTATTTT